Below are 21 T cell receptor beta chains sequenced from a single sample in a study of OX40 agonist ivuxolimab in advanced cancers. Profiling relied on immunoSEQ multiplex PCR, and the TCRdb table lists in-frame clones only, not all of them. The table lists about 64,000 clones, 91% of them singletons. This sample comprised CD4+ or CD8+ T cells sorted from blood, obtained in a trial of the OX40 agonist ivuxolimab. The receptors come from an adult with an advanced solid tumor such as melanoma, head and neck, liver or kidney cancer.

This clone was counted once. The rearrangement links TRBV5-5 to TRBJ1-2; maybe TRBD1 (6 bases). The V end was cut by 3 bases, the J end by 6 bases, with 21 bases between. Germline V gene sequence: CDR1 SGHKS, CDR2 YYEKEE (reference sequence). The CDR3 covers 16 residues. This CDR3 reads CASSSGISDRSDGYTF. CDR3 nucleotides: TGTGCCAGCAGCTCCGGAATAAGTGACAGGTCGGATGGCTACACCTTC.

The chain employs TRBV12-5 and TRBJ2-7, with 13 bases matching TRBD2. The CDR3 totals 17 residues. The V gene's germline CDR1 is LGHNT and CDR2 FRNRAP. Trimming at V came to 1 base and at J to 5 bases, leaving 8 bases not matched to a gene. The CDR3 protein is CASGLDRTSGSSHEQYF. The CDR3 DNA sequence: TGTGCTAGTGGTTTGGACCGGACTAGCGGGAGCAGCCACGAGCAGTACTTC.

The chain uses TRBV5-4 and TRBJ1-1; 9 bases line up with TRBD1. Looked up from germline, CDR1 is SGHNT and CDR2 is YYREEE (reference sequence). V was pared by 4 bases and J by 5 bases, with 6 bases of the junction left unmatched. This CDR3 has 14 residues. The DNA for the CDR3 is TGTGCCAGCAGCATACAGGGGGCAGGGACTGAAGCTTTCTTT. Amino acids: CASSIQGAGTEAFF.

This clone was seen a few times. The V and J genes are TRBV11-3 and TRBJ1-5, with 7 bases matching TRBD1. CDR1 is SGHNT, CDR2 YENEEA, per germline. There are 17 residues in the CDR3. V trimming: 1 base; J trimming: 1 base; junction bases outside the gene matches: 7. CDR3 coding DNA: TGTGCCAGCAGCTTAGGAGGGACAGATGTCAGCAATCAGCCCCAGCATTTT. It yields the protein CASSLGGTDVSNQPQHF.

The chain recombines TRBV10-1 with TRBJ1-5; D is perhaps TRBD1 (5 bases). V was cut by 4 bases and J by 5 bases, with 9 bases left in between. Germline CDR1 is WNHNN and CDR2 is SYGVQD (reference sequence). This CDR3 has 13 residues. In nucleotides, the CDR3 is TGCGCCAGCAGTGCTTCGGGGCATCAGCCCCAGCATTTT. It encodes CASSASGHQPQHF.

The chain carries TRBV7-9 and TRBJ2-7; D remains ambiguous. This CDR3 spans 15 amino acids. Germline values: CDR1 SEHNR, CDR2 FQNEAQ (reference sequence). Trimming stripped 3 bases from V and 2 bases from J, with 14 bases between. This chain's CDR3 is CASSFLLTSAYEQYF. Here the CDR3 DNA reads TGTGCCAGCAGCTTCCTTCTCACCTCGGCCTACGAGCAGTACTTC.

CDR3 region: CASSLATMVDHYGYTF. The CDR3 region has the DNA TGCGCCAGCAGCTTGGCCACCATGGTTGATCACTATGGCTACACCTTC. The chain joins TRBV5-1 to TRBJ1-2; D not certain. The CDR3 has 16 amino acids. Germline CDR1 and CDR2: SGHRS and YFSETQ. V was pared by 0 bases and J by 3 bases, with 15 bases between.

V is TRBV21-1 and J is TRBJ1-5. TRBV21-1 has pseudogene status. The CDR3 extends over 16 amino acids. The CDR3 DNA sequence: TGTGCCAGCAGCAAAGGCCTGACACCCCTGAGGCAGCCCCAGCATTTT. The encoded protein is CASSKGLTPLRQPQHF.

The V gene is TRBV14, the J gene TRBJ2-7; the D gene is possibly TRBD2 (6 bases). Germline V gene data show CDR1 as SGHDN and CDR2 as FVKESK. This CDR3 is 13 amino acids long. V lost 4 bases and J lost 6, with 13 bases in between. CDR3 DNA sequence: TGTGCCAGCAGCCCGCGGGTGGGGGGCGAGCAGTACTTC. Protein product: CASSPRVGGEQYF.

The gene calls are TRBV19 and TRBJ1-5, with no clear D. The germline V and J ends were trimmed by 7 bases and 2 bases, with 12 bases remaining between them. This CDR3 spans 14 amino acids. The germline V gene has CDR1 LNHDA and CDR2 SQIVND (reference sequence). For the CDR3, the DNA is TGTGCCAGTACTCCCCAGGCTGGCAATCAGCCCCAGCATTTT. As protein: CASTPQAGNQPQHF. The full variable domain, completed using reference TRBV19 and TRBJ1-5, is DGGITQSPKYLFRKEGQNVTLSCEQNLNHDAMYWYRQDPGQGLRLIYYSQIVNDFQKGDIAEGYSVSREKKESFPLTVTSAQKNPTAFYLCASTPQAGNQPQHFGDGTRLSIL.

The chain carries TRBV19 and TRBJ1-1; TRBD1 matches 7 bases. V shed 3 bases, J shed 0 bases, and the junction held 4 bases outside the gene matches. The germline CDR1 and CDR2 sequences are LNHDA and SQIVND (reference sequence). The CDR3 spans 15 residues. The CDR3 nucleotides are TGTGCCAGTAGTATTCAGGGGGTTATGAACACTGAAGCTTTCTTT. Its translation is CASSIQGVMNTEAFF.

The chain recombines TRBV11-3 with TRBJ2-2; the match to TRBD2 covers 11 bases. The CDR3 covers 16 residues. Per germline, CDR1 SGHNT and CDR2 YENEEA. The V gene end was trimmed by 1 base and the J gene end by 4 bases; junction bases not matched to a gene: 2. As DNA, the CDR3 is TGTGCCAGCAGCTTAGGTACTAGCGGGAGCACCGGGGAGCTGTTTTTT. It specifies CASSLGTSGSTGELFF.

The gene calls are TRBV27 and TRBJ2-3; possibly TRBD2 for D (6 bases). CDR1 MNHEY and CDR2 SMNVEV come from the germline V gene (reference sequence). V dropped 5 bases and J dropped 2 bases, with 20 bases sitting between them. The CDR3 has 17 amino acids. CDR3 residues: CASSPSLGRGTTDTQYF. The CDR3 DNA reads TGTGCCAGCAGTCCATCCTTGGGGCGGGGAACCACAGATACGCAGTATTTT.

The J gene is TRBJ2-3, the V gene TRBV2, with D unresolved. Trimming took 3 bases from V and 4 from J, leaving 20 bases between them. Germline assignment: CDR1 SNHLY and CDR2 FYNNEI. The CDR3 is made up of 17 amino acids. The CDR3 reads CASSDPTDPSTADTQYF. The CDR3 DNA sequence: TGTGCCAGCAGTGATCCGACCGATCCCTCCACAGCAGATACGCAGTATTTT.

This clone was detected once. The CDR3 sequence is CASSDRGGGEKLFF. CDR3 coding DNA: TGTGCCAGCAGTGACAGGGGAGGGGGTGAAAAACTGTTTTTT. The chain joins TRBV2 to TRBJ1-4, with D possibly TRBD1 on 6 matching bases. Trimming stripped 3 bases from V and 7 bases from J, with 12 bases between. The CDR3 sequence is 14 residues long. Germline V gene data show CDR1 as SNHLY and CDR2 as FYNNEI. The full variable domain, with the rest looked up from reference TRBV2 and TRBJ1-4, is EPEVTQTPSHQVTQMGQEVILRCVPISNHLYFYWYRQILGQKVEFLVSFYNNEISEKSEIFDDQFSVERPDGSNFTLKIRSTKLEDSAMYFCASSDRGGGEKLFFGSGTQLSVL.

The chain uses TRBV30 and TRBJ2-2; D gene uncertain. V gave up 2 bases and J gave up 0 bases, with 16 bases separating them. CDR1 and CDR2 (germline): GTSNPN, SVGIG (reference sequence). The CDR3 covers 17 residues. This CDR3 reads CAWSRIDSSANTGELFF. The CDR3 bases are TGTGCCTGGAGTCGAATTGACTCTTCGGCGAACACCGGGGAGCTGTTTTTT.

The chain is built from TRBV30 and TRBJ2-2; unclear D gene. The ends were cut back, 0 bases at V and 7 bases at J, with 6 bases in the middle. CDR3 length equals 12 residues. In germline, CDR1 is GTSNPN, CDR2 SVGIG (reference sequence). CDR3 residues: CAWSVVLGELFF. CDR3 in DNA: TGTGCCTGGAGTGTAGTACTCGGGGAGCTGTTTTTT.

The chain uses TRBV6-1 and TRBJ2-2; D call uncertain. From germline, CDR1 is MNHNS and CDR2 SASEGT. Trimming took off 3 bases at V and 7 bases at J, with 21 bases between the two ends. CDR3 length: 17 amino acids. CDR3 amino acids: CASSDHQGFRAVGELFF. CDR3 bases: TGTGCCAGCAGTGATCATCAAGGTTTCCGGGCGGTCGGGGAGCTGTTTTTT.

This chain joins TRBV7-9 and TRBJ2-2, with 9 bases lining up with TRBD1. CDR1 SEHNR and CDR2 FQNEAQ come from the germline V gene (reference sequence). CDR3 length: 15 residues. V shed 3 bases and J 6 bases; nucleotides not matched to a gene: 5. The CDR3 DNA reads TGTGCCAGCAGCTTGCCCGGGACAGGGTCCGGGGAGCTGTTTTTT. This translates into CASSLPGTGSGELFF.

The chain couples TRBV27 to TRBJ1-3, with D possibly matching TRBD1 (6 bases). V was trimmed by 6 bases and J by 0 bases, leaving 15 bases between them. Germline V lookup: CDR1 MNHEY, CDR2 SMNVEV (reference sequence). This CDR3 region has 16 residues. The CDR3 spells CASSLGGPLSGNTIYF. CDR3 DNA: TGTGCCAGCAGCCTAGGGGGTCCCCTCTCTGGAAACACCATATATTTT.

V is TRBV15 and J is TRBJ1-2, with D possibly matching TRBD1 (5 bases). Looked up from germline, CDR1 is LNHNV and CDR2 is YYDKDF (reference sequence). This CDR3 comprises 13 residues. The germline V and J ends were trimmed by 5 bases and 7 bases, with 14 bases remaining between them. CDR3 residues: CATSSGRVGGYTF. DNA for the CDR3: TGTGCCACCAGCTCGGGCAGGGTGGGTGGCTACACCTTC.